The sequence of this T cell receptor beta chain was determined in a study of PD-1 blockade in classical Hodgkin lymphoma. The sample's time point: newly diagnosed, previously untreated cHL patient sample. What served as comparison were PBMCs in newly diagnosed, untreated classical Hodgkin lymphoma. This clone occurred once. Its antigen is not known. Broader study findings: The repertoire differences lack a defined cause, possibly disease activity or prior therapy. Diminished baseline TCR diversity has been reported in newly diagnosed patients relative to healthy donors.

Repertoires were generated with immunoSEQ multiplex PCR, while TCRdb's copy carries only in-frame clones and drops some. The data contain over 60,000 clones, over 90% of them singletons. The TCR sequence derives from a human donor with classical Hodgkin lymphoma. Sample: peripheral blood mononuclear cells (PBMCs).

CDR3 in DNA: TGTGCCAGTATCGGGGTTGAAAAACTGTTTTTT. It encodes CASIGVEKLFF. This chain joins TRBV9 and TRBJ1-4; D ambiguous. Germline CDR1 reads SGDLS; CDR2 reads YYNGEE. V shed 8 bases and J shed 7 bases, with 9 bases lying between them. The CDR3 has 11 amino acids.